This T cell receptor beta chain was sequenced during a study of graft-versus-host responses after intestinal transplantation (dated by TCRdb to the early 2020s). Regarding the study in general: Recipients received multivisceral, liver-intestinal, or isolated intestinal transplants. Anti-thymocyte globulin induction was given to all recipients, followed by maintenance tacrolimus and steroids for around three years. Graft-versus-host and host-versus-graft alloreactive T cell clones were tracked in the graft, circulation and bone marrow after intestinal transplantation using bulk TCR-beta CDR3 sequencing. To identify alloreactive clones, pre-transplant mixed lymphocyte reaction products were sequenced and then compared with unstimulated pre-transplant donor and recipient T cells. The cohort enrolled some 24 intestinal transplant recipients, one of whom was a retransplant, and a few patients without pretransplant specimens were excluded. Donor T cell macrochimerism was defined as a peak of at least 4% donor T cells among recipient peripheral blood mononuclear cells. Samples from a few later patients were sequenced in-house on an Illumina MiSeq with MiXCR processing rather than by the commercial service. Points the paper makes about the study in general: Patients with donor T cell macrochimerism had high GvH to HvG T cell clonal ratios in their allografts. The relatively low number and heterogeneity of intestinal transplant patients limited the conclusions. Early after transplant, peak levels of circulating GvH clones were found to be associated with declines in HvG clones. GvH clones were detected in recipient bone marrow, and some appeared earlier in ileal mucosa or blood, consistent with an intestinal mucosal origin.

The sample's time point label, in plain terms: cells obtained before transplantation from donor or recipient. CD3+CD4+ and CD3+CD8+ populations were FACS-sorted from unstimulated pre-transplant donor and recipient cells taken from spleen or lymph nodes. From its cysteine to its phenylalanine, the CDR3 spans 14 amino acids. The read is trimmed to its CDR3 DNA, 42 bases read in frame from base 1. The germline V gene gives CDR1 as SGHRS and CDR2 as YFSETQ. Unmatched junction bases come to 4, with V trimmed by 4 bases and J by 3 bases. Comments on this clone: What antigen it recognizes has not been identified. The sample holds no much larger clone one base away, and base qualities are not on file.

Library creation used the immunoSEQ multiplex PCR assay. In most patients, genomic DNA was isolated using the Qiagen DNeasy Blood and Tissue Kit and sent frozen to Adaptive Biotechnologies for TCR sequencing. High-throughput TCR-beta CDR3 sequencing of genomic DNA from most patients was performed by Adaptive Biotechnologies. The authors processed their data as follows. TCR sequencing data for roughly 20 patients were retrieved from Adaptive's ImmunoSEQ software; three other patients were processed with MiXCR and VDJtools. To correct CD4 versus CD8 sorting errors, sequences present in both subsets at a frequency ratio below 5:1 were removed. CDR3 nucleotide sequences shared between donor and recipient were removed because their origin could not be assigned. At least 2-fold expansion over unstimulated cells and a minimum CFSE-low frequency of 0.002% (template counts) or 0.001% (read counts) were required for clones to be classified as alloreactive. Mappable clones were those detected in sequenced pre-transplant spleen, lymph node, or MLR CFSE-low populations of the donor or recipient. Cumulative frequency of alloreactive clones was calculated as a percentage of all sequences weighted by copy number. Not all clones reach the TCRdb copy of this immuneACCESS table, which keeps in-frame sequences only. Checked studies attribute under half of the gap to unresolved V genes and leave the rest unexplained. D and trimming come from the DNA, and the V and J calls and clone size come from that table. The sample table lists about 130,000 clones, around 90% of them with a count of one. Roughly 0.15% of the sample belongs to the ten largest clones.

The sample was unstimulated CD4+ T cells sorted from spleen or lymph node cells, taken before intestinal transplant. The sequence joins TRBV5-1 to TRBJ2-1; 7 central bases correspond to TRBD2. The receptor comes from a human donor who received an intestinal transplant. The CDR3 has the sequence CASSGLGDYNEQFF. The bases read TGCGCCAGCAGCGGACTAGGGGACTACAATGAGCAGTTCTTC.